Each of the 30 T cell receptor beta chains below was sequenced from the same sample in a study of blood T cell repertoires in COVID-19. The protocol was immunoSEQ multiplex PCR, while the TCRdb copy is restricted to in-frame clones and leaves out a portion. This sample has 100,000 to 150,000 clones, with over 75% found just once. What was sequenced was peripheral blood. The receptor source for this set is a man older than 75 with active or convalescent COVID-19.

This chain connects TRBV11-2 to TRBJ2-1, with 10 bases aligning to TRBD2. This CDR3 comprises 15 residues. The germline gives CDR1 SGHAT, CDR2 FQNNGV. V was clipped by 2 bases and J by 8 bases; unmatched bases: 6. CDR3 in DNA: TGTGCCAGCAGCTTACAACTAGCGGGGACGGATGAGCAGTTCTTC. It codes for CASSLQLAGTDEQFF.

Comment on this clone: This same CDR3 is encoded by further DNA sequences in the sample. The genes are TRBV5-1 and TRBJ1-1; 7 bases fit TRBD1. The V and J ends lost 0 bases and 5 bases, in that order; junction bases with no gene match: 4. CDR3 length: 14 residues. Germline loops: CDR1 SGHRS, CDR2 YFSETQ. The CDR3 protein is CASSLAAGGTEAFF. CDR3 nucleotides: TGCGCCAGCAGCTTGGCCGCAGGGGGGACTGAAGCTTTCTTT.

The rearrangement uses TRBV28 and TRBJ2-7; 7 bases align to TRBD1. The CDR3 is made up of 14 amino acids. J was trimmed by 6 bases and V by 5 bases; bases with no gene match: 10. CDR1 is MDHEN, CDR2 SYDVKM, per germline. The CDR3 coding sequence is TGTGCCAGCAGTGTGGGGCAGAGGGGGCGCGAGCAGTACTTC. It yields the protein CASSVGQRGREQYF. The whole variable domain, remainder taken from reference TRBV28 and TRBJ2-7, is DVKVTQSSRYLVKRTGEKVFLECVQDMDHENMFWYRQDPGLGLRLIYFSYDVKMKEKGDIPEGYSVSREKKERFSLILESASTNQTSMYLCASSVGQRGREQYFGPGTRLTVT.

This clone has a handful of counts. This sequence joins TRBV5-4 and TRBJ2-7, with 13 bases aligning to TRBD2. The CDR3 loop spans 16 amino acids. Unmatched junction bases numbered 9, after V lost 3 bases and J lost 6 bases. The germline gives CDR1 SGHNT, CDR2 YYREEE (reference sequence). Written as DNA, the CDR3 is TGTGCCAGCAGCTCAGGAGGACTAGCGGGAGACTCCGAGCAGTACTTC. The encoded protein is CASSSGGLAGDSEQYF.

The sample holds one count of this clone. The CDR3 nucleotides are TGTGCCAGCGGCGGACAGGGATCAGACGTCTACACCTTC. Amino acid sequence: CASGGQGSDVYTF. The V call is TRBV27, the J call TRBJ1-2, with 8 nucleotides matching TRBD1. Germline trimming cut 8 bases from V and 10 bases from J; bases unmatched to any gene: 12. The germline V gene encodes CDR1 MNHEY and CDR2 SMNVEV (reference sequence). CDR3 length: 13 residues.

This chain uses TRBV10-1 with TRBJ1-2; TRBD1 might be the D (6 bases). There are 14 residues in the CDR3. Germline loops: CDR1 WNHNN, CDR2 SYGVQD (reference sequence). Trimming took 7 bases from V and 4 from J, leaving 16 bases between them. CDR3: CASNPQGGGYGYTF. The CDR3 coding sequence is TGCGCCAGCAACCCACAGGGTGGAGGCTATGGCTACACCTTC.

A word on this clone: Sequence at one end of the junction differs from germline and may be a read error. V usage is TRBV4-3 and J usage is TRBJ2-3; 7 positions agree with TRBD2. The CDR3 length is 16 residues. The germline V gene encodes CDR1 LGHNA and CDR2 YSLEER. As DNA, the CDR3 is TGCGCCAGCAGCCAAGATCAGGGCGGGAGCAAAGATACGCAGTATTTT. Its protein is CASSQDQGGSKDTQYF.

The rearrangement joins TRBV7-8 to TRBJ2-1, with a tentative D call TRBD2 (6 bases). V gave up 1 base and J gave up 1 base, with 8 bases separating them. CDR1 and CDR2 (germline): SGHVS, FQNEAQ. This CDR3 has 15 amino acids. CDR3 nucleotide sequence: TGTGCCAGCAGCTTAGTCGGGGGATCCTACAATGAGCAGTTCTTC. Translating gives CASSLVGGSYNEQFF.

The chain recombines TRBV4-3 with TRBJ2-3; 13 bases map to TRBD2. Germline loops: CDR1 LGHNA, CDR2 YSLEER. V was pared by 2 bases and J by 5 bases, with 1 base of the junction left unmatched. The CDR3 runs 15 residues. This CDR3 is CASSQTSGRGDTQYF. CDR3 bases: TGCGCCAGCAGCCAAACTAGCGGGAGGGGAGATACGCAGTATTTT.

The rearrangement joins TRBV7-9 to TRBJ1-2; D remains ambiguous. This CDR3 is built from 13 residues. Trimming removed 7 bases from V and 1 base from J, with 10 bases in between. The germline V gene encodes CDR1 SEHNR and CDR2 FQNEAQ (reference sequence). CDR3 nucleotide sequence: TGTGCCAGCATCCGTCAGGATAACTATGGCTACACCTTC. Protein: CASIRQDNYGYTF.

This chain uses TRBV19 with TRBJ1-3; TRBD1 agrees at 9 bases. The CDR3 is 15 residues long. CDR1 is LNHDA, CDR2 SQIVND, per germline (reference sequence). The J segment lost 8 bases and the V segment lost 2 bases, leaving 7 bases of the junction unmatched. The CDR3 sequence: CASSIIGDRADTIYF. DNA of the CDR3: TGTGCCAGTAGTATAATCGGGGACAGGGCGGACACCATATATTTT.

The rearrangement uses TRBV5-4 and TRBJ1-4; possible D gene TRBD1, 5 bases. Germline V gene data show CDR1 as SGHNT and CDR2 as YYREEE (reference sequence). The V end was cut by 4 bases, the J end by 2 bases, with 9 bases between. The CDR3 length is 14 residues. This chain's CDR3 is CASSRSGTNEKLFF. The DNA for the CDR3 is TGTGCCAGCAGCCGCTCAGGGACTAATGAAAAACTGTTTTTT.

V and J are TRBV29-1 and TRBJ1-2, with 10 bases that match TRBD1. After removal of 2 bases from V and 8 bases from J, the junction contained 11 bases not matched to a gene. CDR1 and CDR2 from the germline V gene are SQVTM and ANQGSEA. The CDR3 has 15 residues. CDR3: CSVETSGTGALGYTF. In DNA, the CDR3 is TGCAGCGTTGAAACTTCCGGGACAGGGGCGTTAGGCTACACCTTC.

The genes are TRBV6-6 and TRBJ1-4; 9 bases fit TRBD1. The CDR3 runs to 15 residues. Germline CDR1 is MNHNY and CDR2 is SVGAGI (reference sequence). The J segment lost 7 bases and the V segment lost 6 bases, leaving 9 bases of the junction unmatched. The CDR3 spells CASRATGGGGEKLFF. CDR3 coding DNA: TGTGCCAGCAGGGCTACAGGGGGCGGGGGTGAAAAACTGTTTTTT.

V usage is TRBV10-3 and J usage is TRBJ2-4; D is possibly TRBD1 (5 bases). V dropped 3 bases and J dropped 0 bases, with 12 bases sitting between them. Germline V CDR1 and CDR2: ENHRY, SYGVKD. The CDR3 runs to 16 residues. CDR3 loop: CAISDRVGVAKNIQYF. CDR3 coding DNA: TGTGCCATCAGTGACAGGGTCGGTGTAGCCAAAAACATTCAGTACTTC.

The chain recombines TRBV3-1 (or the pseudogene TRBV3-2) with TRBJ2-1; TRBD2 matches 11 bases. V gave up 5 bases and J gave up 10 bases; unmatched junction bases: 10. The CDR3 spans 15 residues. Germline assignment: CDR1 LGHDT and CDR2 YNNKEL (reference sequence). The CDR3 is CASSFSGRALIEQFF. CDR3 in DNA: TGTGCCAGCAGCTTTAGCGGGAGGGCCCTCATCGAGCAGTTCTTC.

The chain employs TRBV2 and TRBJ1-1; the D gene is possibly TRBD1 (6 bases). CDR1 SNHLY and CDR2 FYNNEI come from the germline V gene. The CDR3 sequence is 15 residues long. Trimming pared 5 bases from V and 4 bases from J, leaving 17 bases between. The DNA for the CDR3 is TGTGCCAGCAGTCTTCTAGGGGGAGAGGGCACTGAAGCTTTCTTT. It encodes CASSLLGGEGTEAFF.

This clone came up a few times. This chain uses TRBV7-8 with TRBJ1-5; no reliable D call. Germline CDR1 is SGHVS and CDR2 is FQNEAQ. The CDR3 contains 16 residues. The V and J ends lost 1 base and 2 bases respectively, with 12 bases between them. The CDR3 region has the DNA TGTGCCAGCAGCTTAGTAAGTAATCCGGGCAATCAGCCCCAGCATTTT. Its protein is CASSLVSNPGNQPQHF. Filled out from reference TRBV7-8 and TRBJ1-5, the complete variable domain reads GAGVSQSPRYKVAKRGQDVALRCDPISGHVSLFWYQQALGQGPEFLTYFQNEAQLDKSGLPSDRFFAERPEGSVSTLKIQRTQQEDSAVYLCASSLVSNPGNQPQHFGDGTRLSIL.

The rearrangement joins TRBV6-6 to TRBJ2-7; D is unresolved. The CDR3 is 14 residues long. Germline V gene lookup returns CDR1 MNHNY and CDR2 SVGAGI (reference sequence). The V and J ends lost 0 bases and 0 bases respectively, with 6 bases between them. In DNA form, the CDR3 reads TGTGCCAGCAGTTACTCTCGGAGCTCCTACGAGCAGTACTTC. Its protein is CASSYSRSSYEQYF.

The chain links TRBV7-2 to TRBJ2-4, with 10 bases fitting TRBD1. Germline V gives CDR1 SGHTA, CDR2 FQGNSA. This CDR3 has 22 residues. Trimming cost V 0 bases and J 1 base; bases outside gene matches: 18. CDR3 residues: CASSLASTTGTGDILAKNIQYF. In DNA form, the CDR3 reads TGTGCCAGCAGCTTAGCATCCACAACCGGGACAGGGGACATCTTGGCCAAAAACATTCAGTACTTC.

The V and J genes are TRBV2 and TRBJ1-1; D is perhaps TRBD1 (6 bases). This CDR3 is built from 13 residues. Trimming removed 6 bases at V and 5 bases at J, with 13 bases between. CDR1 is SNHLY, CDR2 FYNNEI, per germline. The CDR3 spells CASRILDRTEAFF. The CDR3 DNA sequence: TGTGCCAGCAGGATTCTTGACAGGACTGAAGCTTTCTTT.

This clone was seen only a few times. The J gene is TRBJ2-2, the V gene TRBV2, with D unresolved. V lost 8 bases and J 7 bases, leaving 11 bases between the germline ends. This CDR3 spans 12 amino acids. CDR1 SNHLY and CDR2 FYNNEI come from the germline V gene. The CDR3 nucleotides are TGTGCCAGCCAGGCGAGCTTCGGGGAGCTGTTTTTT. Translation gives CASQASFGELFF.

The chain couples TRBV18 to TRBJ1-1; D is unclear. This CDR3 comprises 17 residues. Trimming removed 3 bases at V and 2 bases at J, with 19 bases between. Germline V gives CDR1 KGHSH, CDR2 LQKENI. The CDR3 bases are TGTGCCAGCTCACCCGAGCGGGCCCGAGGTAGAAACACTGAAGCTTTCTTT. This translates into CASSPERARGRNTEAFF.

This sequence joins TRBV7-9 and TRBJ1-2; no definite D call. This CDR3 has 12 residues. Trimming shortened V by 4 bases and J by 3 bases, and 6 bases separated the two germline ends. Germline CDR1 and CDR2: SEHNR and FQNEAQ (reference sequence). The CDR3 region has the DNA TGTGCCAGCAGCTCTAATTACTATGGCTACACCTTC. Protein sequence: CASSSNYYGYTF.

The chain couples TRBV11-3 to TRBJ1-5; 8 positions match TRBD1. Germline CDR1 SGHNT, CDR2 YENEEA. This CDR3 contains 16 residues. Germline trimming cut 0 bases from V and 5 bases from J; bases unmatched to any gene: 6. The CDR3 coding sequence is TGTGCCAGCAGCTTAGATCGGACAGGGAGGGATCAGCCCCAGCATTTT. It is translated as CASSLDRTGRDQPQHF. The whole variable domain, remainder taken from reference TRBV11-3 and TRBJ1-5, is EAGVVQSPRYKIIEKKQPVAFWCNPISGHNTLYWYLQNLGQGPELLIRYENEEAVDDSQLPKDRFSAERLKGVDSTLKIQPAELGDSAVYLCASSLDRTGRDQPQHFGDGTRLSIL.

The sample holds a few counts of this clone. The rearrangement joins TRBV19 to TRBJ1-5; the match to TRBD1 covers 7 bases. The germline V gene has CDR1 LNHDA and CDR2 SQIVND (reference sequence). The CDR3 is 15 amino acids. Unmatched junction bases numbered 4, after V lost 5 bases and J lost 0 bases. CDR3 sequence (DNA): TGTGCCAGTAGTGACCACAGGGGTAGCAATCAGCCCCAGCATTTT. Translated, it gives CASSDHRGSNQPQHF.

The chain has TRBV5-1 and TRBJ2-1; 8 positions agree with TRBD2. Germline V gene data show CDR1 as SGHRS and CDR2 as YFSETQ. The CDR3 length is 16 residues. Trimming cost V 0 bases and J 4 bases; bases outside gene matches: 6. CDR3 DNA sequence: TGCGCCAGCAGCTTGGGGTCTAGCGGGTTATACAATGAGCAGTTCTTC. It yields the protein CASSLGSSGLYNEQFF.

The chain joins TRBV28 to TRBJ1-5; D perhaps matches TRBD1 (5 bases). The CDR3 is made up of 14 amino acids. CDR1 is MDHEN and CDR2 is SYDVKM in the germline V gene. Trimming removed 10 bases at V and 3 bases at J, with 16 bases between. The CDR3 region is CATRGTGNNQPQHF. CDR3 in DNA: TGTGCCACTCGGGGGACGGGAAACAATCAGCCCCAGCATTTT.

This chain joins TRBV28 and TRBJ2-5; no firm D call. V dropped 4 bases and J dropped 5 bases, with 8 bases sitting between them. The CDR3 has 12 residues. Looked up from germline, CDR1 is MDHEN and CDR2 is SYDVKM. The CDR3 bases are TGTGCCAGCAGTTCATTCGGGGAGACCCAGTACTTC. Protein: CASSSFGETQYF.

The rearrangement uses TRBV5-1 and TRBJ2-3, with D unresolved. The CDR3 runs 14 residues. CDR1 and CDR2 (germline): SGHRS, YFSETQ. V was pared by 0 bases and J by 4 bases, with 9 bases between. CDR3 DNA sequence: TGCGCCAGCAGCTTGGGGCTAGATCCAGATACGCAGTATTTT. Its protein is CASSLGLDPDTQYF.